In its sample, the clone carrying this TCR beta chain was seen a few times. This entry comes from a study of T-cell reconstitution after alpha-beta-depleted transplantation in children. Library preparation (for TCRbeta) was performed with unique molecular identifiers. TCRdb called the PCR reads again in MiXCR, with one record for every CDR3 protein. This table holds some 400,000 distinct CDR3 sequences, approximately 20% found once. Looked up from germline, CDR1 is SEHNR and CDR2 is FQNEAQ (reference sequence). V lost 7 bases and J 5 bases, leaving 15 bases between the germline ends. The CDR3 loop spans 14 amino acids.

V is TRBV7-9 and J is TRBJ1-5, with D possibly TRBD1 on 6 matching bases. This clonotype was obtained from a human donor who donated a stem cell graft to a child with acute myeloid leukemia. Source: PBMCs from the stem cell graft donor, taken from the stem cell graft. This CDR3 is CASTPGARDQPQHF. The CDR3 DNA is TGTGCCAGCACCCCAGGGGCAAGGGATCAGCCCCAGCATTTT.